This TCR beta chain originates from a study of T-cell memory formation after mild COVID-19. Study-level background: Clusters of TCRs were largely donor specific. Study results and limitations: Confirmation was lacking for SARS-CoV-2 specificity of second-wave clones that peaked on day 37.

The CDR3 is made up of 15 amino acids. With V trimmed by 7 bases and J by 5 bases, 11 bases remained unmatched. Germline loops: CDR1 MNHEY, CDR2 SVGEGT. Of note for this clonotype: Antigen specificity is unknown.

cDNA libraries for TCR alpha and TCR beta, carrying sample barcodes and UMIs, came from 5'RACE with constant-segment primers. TCRdb reprocessed the 5' RACE reads via MiXCR and lists one record per CDR3 protein. The table records under 400,000 distinct CDR3 sequences, under 25% of them present only once. This receptor was taken from an adult woman who had mild COVID-19 (a few samples of this study predate the infection). Cell type and time point are not known. J is TRBJ1-5 and V is TRBV6-2 or TRBV6-3; 7 bases map to TRBD1. The source material was PBMCs or a T cell subset sorted from them (not recorded which). This CDR3 reads CASTPTGRVHQPQHF. The DNA of the CDR3 is TGTGCCAGCACCCCGACAGGGAGAGTACATCAGCCCCAGCATTTT.